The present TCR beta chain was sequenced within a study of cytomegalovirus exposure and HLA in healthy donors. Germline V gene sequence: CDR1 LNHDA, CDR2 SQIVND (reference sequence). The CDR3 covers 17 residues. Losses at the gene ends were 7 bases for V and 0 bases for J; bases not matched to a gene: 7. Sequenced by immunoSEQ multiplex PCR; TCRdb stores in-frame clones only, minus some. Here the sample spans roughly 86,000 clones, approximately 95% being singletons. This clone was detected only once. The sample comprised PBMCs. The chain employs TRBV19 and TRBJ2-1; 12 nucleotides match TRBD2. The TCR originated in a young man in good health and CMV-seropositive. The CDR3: CASTLAGGPSSYNEQFF. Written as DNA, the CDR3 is TGTGCCAGTACTCTAGCGGGAGGGCCAAGCTCCTACAATGAGCAGTTCTTC.